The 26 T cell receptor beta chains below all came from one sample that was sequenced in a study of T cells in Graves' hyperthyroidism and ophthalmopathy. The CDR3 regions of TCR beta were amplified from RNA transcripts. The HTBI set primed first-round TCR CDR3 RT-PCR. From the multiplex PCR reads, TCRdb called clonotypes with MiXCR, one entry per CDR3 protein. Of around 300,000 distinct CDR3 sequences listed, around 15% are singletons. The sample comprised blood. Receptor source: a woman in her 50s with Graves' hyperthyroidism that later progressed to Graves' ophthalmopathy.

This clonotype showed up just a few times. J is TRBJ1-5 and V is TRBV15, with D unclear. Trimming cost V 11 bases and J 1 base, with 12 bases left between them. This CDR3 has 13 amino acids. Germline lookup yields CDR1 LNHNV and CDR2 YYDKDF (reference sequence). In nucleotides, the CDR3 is TGTGCCTCGGGCCCTGGGAGCAATCAGCCCCAGCATTTT. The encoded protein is CASGPGSNQPQHF. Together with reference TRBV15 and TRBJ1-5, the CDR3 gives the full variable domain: DAMVIQNPRYQVTQFGKPVTLSCSQTLNHNVMYWYQQKSSQAPKLLFHYYDKDFNNEADTPDNFQSRRPNTSFCFLDIRSPGLGDTAMYLCASGPGSNQPQHFGDGTRLSIL.

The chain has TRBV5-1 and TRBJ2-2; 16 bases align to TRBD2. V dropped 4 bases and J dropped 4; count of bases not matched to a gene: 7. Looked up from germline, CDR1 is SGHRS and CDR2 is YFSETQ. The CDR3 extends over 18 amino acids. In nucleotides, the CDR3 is TGCGCCAGCAGCGTGGGACTAGCGGGAGGGCCGGGCACCGGGGAGCTGTTTTTT. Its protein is CASSVGLAGGPGTGELFF.

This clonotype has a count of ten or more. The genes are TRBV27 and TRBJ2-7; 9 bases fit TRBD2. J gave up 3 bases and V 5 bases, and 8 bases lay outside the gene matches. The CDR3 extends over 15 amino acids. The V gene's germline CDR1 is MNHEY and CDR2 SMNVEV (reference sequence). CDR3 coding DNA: TGTGCCAGCAGTCAGTACCCTAGCGGGGTCTACGAGCAGTACTTC. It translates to CASSQYPSGVYEQYF.

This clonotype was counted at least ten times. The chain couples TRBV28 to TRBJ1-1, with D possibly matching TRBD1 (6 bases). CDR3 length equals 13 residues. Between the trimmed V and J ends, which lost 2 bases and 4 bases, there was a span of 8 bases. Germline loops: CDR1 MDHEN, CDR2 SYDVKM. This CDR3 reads CASSLIRGTEAFF. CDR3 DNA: TGTGCCAGCAGTTTAATCAGGGGCACTGAAGCTTTCTTT.

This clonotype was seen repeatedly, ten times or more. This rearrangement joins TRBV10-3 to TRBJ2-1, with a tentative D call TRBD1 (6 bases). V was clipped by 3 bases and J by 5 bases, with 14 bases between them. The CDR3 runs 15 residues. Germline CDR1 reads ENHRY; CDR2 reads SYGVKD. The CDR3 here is CAISDWDKGDNEQFF. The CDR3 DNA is TGTGCCATCAGTGATTGGGACAAGGGGGACAATGAGCAGTTCTTC.

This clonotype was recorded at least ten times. DNA of the CDR3: TGTGCCAGCAGCCAAGATAGGACCTTCGGCGGGGAGCTGTTTTTT. Protein: CASSQDRTFGGELFF. The J gene is TRBJ2-2, the V gene TRBV3-1, with D uncertain. V dropped 0 bases and J dropped 7 bases, with 12 bases sitting between them. The CDR3 contains 15 residues. CDR1 is LGHDT, CDR2 YNNKEL, per germline (reference sequence).

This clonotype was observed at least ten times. Here the CDR3 reads CSACTGTPNTGELFF. The DNA for the CDR3 is TGCAGCGCGTGTACCGGGACACCGAACACCGGGGAGCTGTTTTTT. The rearrangement joins TRBV29-1 to TRBJ2-2, with a possible D match to TRBD1 (6 bases). Germline CDR1 is SQVTM and CDR2 is ANQGSEA. This CDR3 region has 15 residues. Trimming shortened V by 7 bases and J by 0 bases, and 15 bases separated the two germline ends.

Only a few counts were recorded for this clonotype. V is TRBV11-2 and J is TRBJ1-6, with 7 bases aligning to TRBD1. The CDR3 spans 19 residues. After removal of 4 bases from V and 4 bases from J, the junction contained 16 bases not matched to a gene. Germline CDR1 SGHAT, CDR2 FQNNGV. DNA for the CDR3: TGTGCCAGCAGCTCGGGACAGTACTTCCTCGGGAGTTATAATTCACCCCTCCACTTT. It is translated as CASSSGQYFLGSYNSPLHF.

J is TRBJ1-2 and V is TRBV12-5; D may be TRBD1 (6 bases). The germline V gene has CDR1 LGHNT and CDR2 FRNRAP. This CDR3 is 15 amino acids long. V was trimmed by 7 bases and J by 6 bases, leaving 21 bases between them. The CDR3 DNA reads TGTGCTAGTGCCCCCTCGGGGGCCTGGGGGGATGGCTACACCTTC. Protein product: CASAPSGAWGDGYTF.

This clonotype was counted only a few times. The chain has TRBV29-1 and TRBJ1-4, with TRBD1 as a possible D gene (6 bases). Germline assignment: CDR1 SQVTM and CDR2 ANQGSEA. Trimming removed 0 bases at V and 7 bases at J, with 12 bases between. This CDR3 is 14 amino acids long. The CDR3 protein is CSVEDHRAGEKLFF. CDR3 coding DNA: TGCAGCGTTGAAGATCACAGGGCGGGTGAAAAACTGTTTTTT.

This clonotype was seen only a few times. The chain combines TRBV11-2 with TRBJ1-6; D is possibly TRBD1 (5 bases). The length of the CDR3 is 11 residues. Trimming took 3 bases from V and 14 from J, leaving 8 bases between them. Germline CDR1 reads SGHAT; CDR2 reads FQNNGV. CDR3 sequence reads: CASSFSGTLHF. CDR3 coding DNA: TGTGCCAGCAGCTTTTCAGGGACCCTCCACTTT.

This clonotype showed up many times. CDR3 in DNA: TGTGCCAGCAGAGCCGGACCAGCTGAAGCTTTCTTT. Residues: CASRAGPAEAFF. The rearrangement joins TRBV13 to TRBJ1-1, with D hard to call. The germline gives CDR1 PRHDT, CDR2 FYEKMQ (reference sequence). Between the trimmed V and J ends, which lost 6 bases and 6 bases, there was a span of 11 bases. This CDR3 region has 12 residues.

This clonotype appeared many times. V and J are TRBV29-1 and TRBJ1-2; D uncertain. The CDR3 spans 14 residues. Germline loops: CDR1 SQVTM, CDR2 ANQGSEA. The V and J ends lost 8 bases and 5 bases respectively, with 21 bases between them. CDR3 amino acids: CSSLSRGKDYGYTF. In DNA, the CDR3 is TGCAGCTCGCTCAGTCGGGGAAAGGATTATGGCTACACCTTC.

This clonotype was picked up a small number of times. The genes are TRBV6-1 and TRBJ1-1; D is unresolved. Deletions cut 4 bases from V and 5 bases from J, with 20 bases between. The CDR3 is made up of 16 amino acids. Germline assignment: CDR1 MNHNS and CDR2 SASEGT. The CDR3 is CASSVTQIHAVTEAFF. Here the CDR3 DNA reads TGTGCCAGCAGTGTCACTCAAATCCACGCGGTAACTGAAGCTTTCTTT.

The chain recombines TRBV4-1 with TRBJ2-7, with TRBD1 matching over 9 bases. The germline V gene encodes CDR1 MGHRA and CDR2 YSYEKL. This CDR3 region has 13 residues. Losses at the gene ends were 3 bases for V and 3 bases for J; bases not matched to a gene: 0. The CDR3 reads CASSQDRGYEQYF. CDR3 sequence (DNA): TGCGCCAGCAGCCAGGACAGGGGCTACGAGCAGTACTTC.

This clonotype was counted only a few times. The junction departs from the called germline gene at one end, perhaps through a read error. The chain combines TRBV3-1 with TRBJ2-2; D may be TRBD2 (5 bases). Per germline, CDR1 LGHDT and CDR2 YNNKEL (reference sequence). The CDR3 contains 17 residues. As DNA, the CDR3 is TGTGCCAACAGCCCCCGGACCGGAGCGGCGAACACCGGGGAGCTGTTTTTT. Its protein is CANSPRTGAANTGELFF.

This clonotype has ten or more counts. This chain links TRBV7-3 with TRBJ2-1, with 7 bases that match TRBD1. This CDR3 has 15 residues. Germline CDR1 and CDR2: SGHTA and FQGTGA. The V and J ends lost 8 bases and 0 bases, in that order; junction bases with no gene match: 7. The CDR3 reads CASSPGGTSYNEQFF. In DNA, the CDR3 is TGTGCCAGCTCACCAGGGGGTACCTCCTACAATGAGCAGTTCTTC.

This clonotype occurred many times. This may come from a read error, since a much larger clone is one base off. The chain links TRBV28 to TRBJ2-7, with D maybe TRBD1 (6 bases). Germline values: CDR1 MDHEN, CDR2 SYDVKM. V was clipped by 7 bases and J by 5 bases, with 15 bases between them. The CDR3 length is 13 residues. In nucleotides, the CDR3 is TGTGCCAGCAATAAAAACAGGGTTGACGAGCAGTACTTC. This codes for CASNKNRVDEQYF.

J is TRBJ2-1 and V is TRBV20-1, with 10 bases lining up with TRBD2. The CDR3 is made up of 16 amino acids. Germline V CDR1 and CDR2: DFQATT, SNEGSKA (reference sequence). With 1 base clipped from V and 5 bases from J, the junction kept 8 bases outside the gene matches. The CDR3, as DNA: TGCAGTGCTAGAGGAAATCTAGCGGGAGCCCACAATGAGCAGTTCTTC. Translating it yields CSARGNLAGAHNEQFF.

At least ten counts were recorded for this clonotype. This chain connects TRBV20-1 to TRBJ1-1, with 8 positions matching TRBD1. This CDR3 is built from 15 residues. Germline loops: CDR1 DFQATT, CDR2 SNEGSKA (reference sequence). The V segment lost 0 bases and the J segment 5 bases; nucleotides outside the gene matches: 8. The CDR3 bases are TGCAGTGCTAGAGATTGGCAGGGGGCGAGAACTGAAGCTTTCTTT. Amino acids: CSARDWQGARTEAFF.

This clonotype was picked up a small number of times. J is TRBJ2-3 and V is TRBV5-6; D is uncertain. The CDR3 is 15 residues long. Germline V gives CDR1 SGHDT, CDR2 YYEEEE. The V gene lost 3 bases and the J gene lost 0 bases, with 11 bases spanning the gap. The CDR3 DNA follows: TGTGCCAGCAGCTGGGTTAAGACTAGCACAGATACGCAGTATTTT. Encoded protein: CASSWVKTSTDTQYF.

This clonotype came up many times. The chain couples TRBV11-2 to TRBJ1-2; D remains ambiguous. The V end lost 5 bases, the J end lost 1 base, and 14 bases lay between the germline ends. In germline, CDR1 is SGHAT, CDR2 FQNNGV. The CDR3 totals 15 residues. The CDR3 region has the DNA TGTGCCAGCAGCCCCCGGGTCAGCGATAACTATGGCTACACCTTC. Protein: CASSPRVSDNYGYTF.

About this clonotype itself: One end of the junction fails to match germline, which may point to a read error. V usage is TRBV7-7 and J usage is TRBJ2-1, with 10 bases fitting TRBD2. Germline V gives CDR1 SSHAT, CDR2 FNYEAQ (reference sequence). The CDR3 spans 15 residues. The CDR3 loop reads CASSLESGRDNEQFF. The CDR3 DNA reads TGTGCTAGCAGCTTAGAAAGCGGGAGGGACAATGAGCAGTTCTTC.

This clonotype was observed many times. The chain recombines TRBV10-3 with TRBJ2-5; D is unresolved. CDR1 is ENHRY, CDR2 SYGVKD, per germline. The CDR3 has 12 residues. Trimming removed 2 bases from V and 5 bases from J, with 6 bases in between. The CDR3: CAISESRETQYF. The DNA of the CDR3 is TGTGCCATCAGTGAGAGTCGGGAGACCCAGTACTTC.

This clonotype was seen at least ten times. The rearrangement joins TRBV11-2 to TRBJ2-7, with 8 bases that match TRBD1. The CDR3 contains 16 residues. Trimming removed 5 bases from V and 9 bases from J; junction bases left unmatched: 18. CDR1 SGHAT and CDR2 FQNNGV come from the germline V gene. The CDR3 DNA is TGTGCCAGCAGCCCCATTCCGGGACAGGCGCTTAAAGGGCAGTACTTC. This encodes CASSPIPGQALKGQYF.

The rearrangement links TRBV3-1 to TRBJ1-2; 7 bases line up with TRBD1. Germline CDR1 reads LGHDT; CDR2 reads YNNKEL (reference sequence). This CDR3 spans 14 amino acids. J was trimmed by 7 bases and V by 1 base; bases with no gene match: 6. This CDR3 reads CASSQVRGGVGYTF. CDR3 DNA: TGTGCCAGCAGCCAAGTTCGAGGGGGCGTTGGCTACACCTTC.